This T cell receptor beta chain was sequenced during a study of CD8+ T cells in alopecia areata. At the level of the study: Patients in the study were on tofacitinib for 6 to 18 months, then off it for 6 months.

Treatment described: oral pan-JAK inhibitor, 5-10 mg twice daily. cDNA reverse transcribed from extracted RNA served as the sequencing template. Profiling relied on immunoSEQ multiplex PCR, and the TCRdb table lists in-frame clones only, not all of them. The sample includes some 200,000 clones, 58% of them seen just once. As concerns this clone: Different DNA sequences within this sample yield the same CDR3.

The source is a human donor with alopecia areata. Sequenced material: CD4+ T cells sorted from blood, taken at week 24, from a patient treated with tofacitinib.

CDR3 amino acids: CASSQAGGSTDTQYF. The DNA of the CDR3 is TGTGCCAGCAGCCAAGCGGGGGGGAGCACAGATACGCAGTATTTT. The V call is TRBV4-2, the J call TRBJ2-3; TRBD2 matches at 8 bases. Germline CDR1 is LGHNA and CDR2 is YNFKEQ. CDR3 length equals 15 residues. V trimming: 1 base; J trimming: 0 bases; junction bases outside the gene matches: 0.